These T cell receptor beta chains were read from a single sample in a study of blood T cell repertoires in COVID-19. TCRdb's table, derived via immunoSEQ multiplex PCR, lists solely in-frame clones and lacks some. The sample yields 20,000 to 25,000 clones, roughly 89% seen once. Sequencing was performed on peripheral blood. The receptor source for this set is a human donor with active COVID-19. The donor label of this sample is uncertain. Each CDR3 is given with its conserved first and last residue. The order of the fields is V gene, clone size, J gene, D gene, CDR3 DNA, CDR3 protein. D genes are given only for firm matches. Clone size, where shown, is once, few, many, or a class for clones that have expanded.

V: TRBV5-4; size: few; J: TRBJ2-7; D: TRBD2; DNA: TGTGCCAGCAGCATGGGACTAGCGGGAGTCTTGGTTGCCGAGCAGTACTTC; CDR3: CASSMGLAGVLVAEQYF
V: TRBV9; size: .; J: TRBJ2-7; D: TRBD2; DNA: TGTGCCAGCAGCCAAACTAGCGGGAGGGCCTACGGCGAGCAGTACTTC; CDR3: CASSQTSGRAYGEQYF
V: TRBV19; size: .; J: TRBJ2-1; D: TRBD2; DNA: TGTGCCAGTACCCAGCGAGGAGCGGGAGTAACCAATGAGCAGTTCTTC; CDR3: CASTQRGAGVTNEQFF
V: TRBV28; size: .; J: TRBJ1-2; D: TRBD1; DNA: TGTGCCAGCAGTCCCACAGGGGAGCGCGGCTACACCTTC; CDR3: CASSPTGERGYTF
V: TRBV6-7; size: .; J: TRBJ2-1; D: TRBD2; DNA: TGTGCCAGCAGTTATCGGTTTGGGACTAGCGGGAGGGTAGGACCTCACTACAATGAGCAGTTCTTC; CDR3: CASSYRFGTSGRVGPHYNEQFF
V: TRBV19; size: .; J: TRBJ2-7; D: TRBD2; DNA: TGTGCCAGTAAAGAAACCGGGACTAGCGCCTCCTACGAGCAGTACTTC; CDR3: CASKETGTSASYEQYF
V: TRBV3-1/TRBV3-2; size: once; J: TRBJ1-2; D: .; DNA: TGTGCCAGCAGCCAAGAGGGAGGGGGCTACACCTTC; CDR3: CASSQEGGGYTF
V: TRBV7-8; size: .; J: TRBJ2-5; D: .; DNA: TGTGCCACTCTCACCGCCGGGACCCAGTACTTC; CDR3: CATLTAGTQYF
V: TRBV28; size: once; J: TRBJ2-7; D: .; DNA: TGTGCCAGCAGTTCCAGGGTTCTCGAGCAGTACTTC; CDR3: CASSSRVLEQYF
V: TRBV29-1; size: .; J: TRBJ2-7; D: .; DNA: TGCAGCGTTGGGGGGACACCCTACGAGCAGTACTTC; CDR3: CSVGGTPYEQYF
V: TRBV5-1; size: .; J: TRBJ2-7; D: TRBD1; DNA: TGCGCCAGCAGCTTACAGGGGATCTACGAGCAGTACTTC; CDR3: CASSLQGIYEQYF
V: TRBV9; size: .; J: TRBJ2-7; D: .; DNA: TGTGCCAGCAGCGTAACCCCGACAGAAAACTACGAGCAGTACTTC; CDR3: CASSVTPTENYEQYF
V: TRBV10-1; size: .; J: TRBJ2-2; D: .; DNA: TGCGCCAGCAGTGAGGAGACTCCGAACACCGGGGAGCTGTTTTTT; CDR3: CASSEETPNTGELFF
V: TRBV30; size: .; J: TRBJ2-2; D: TRBD2; DNA: TGTGCCTGGAGTATCGGACTAGCGGGAGTGGCCGGGGAGCTGTTTTTT; CDR3: CAWSIGLAGVAGELFF
V: TRBV12-3/TRBV12-4; size: .; J: TRBJ2-5; D: .; DNA: TGTGCCAGCAGTTTCGGGGGTGAAGAGACCCAGTACTTC; CDR3: CASSFGGEETQYF
V: TRBV6-5; size: .; J: TRBJ2-5; D: .; DNA: TGTGCCAGCAGTTACGACTTTCTAGGACAAGAGACCCAGTACTTC; CDR3: CASSYDFLGQETQYF
V: TRBV27; size: .; J: TRBJ2-1; D: TRBD1; DNA: TGTGCCAGCAGTTCGGGACAGGGGTCCTACAATGAGCAGTTCTTC; CDR3: CASSSGQGSYNEQFF
V: TRBV6-2/TRBV6-3; size: .; J: TRBJ2-3; D: TRBD1; DNA: TGTGCCAGCAGTAAAAAATCTCCCGGGACAGCAAGCACAGATACGCAGTATTTT; CDR3: CASSKKSPGTASTDTQYF
V: TRBV28; size: .; J: TRBJ1-2; D: .; DNA: TGTGCCAGCAGCCCTTCATACCAGCATTCGGGGAGCTACACCTTC; CDR3: CASSPSYQHSGSYTF
V: TRBV9; size: .; J: TRBJ2-4; D: TRBD2; DNA: TGTGCCAGCAGCGCCATAGGACTAGCGGCCGCCCCCTGGGCCAAAAACATTCAGTACTTC; CDR3: CASSAIGLAAAPWAKNIQYF
V: TRBV24-1; size: .; J: TRBJ2-3; D: .; DNA: TGTGCCACCAGTGATTCAGGCGGGACTAGCACAGATACGCAGTATTTT; CDR3: CATSDSGGTSTDTQYF
V: TRBV27; size: .; J: TRBJ1-6; D: TRBD1; DNA: TGTGCCAGCAGTTATAGACAGGGCAATTCACCCCTCCACTTT; CDR3: CASSYRQGNSPLHF
V: TRBV27; size: .; J: TRBJ1-2; D: TRBD1; DNA: TGTGCCAGCAGTTGGGCAGGGGGCGGGGGCTACACCTTC; CDR3: CASSWAGGGGYTF
V: TRBV5-4; size: .; J: TRBJ2-3; D: TRBD2; DNA: TGTGCCAGCAGCTCCCTAGCGGGAGTTCGTCCAGATACGCAGTATTTT; CDR3: CASSSLAGVRPDTQYF
V: TRBV28; size: few; J: TRBJ1-6; D: .; DNA: TGTGCCAGCAACGGACGACAGCCCAATTCACCCCTCCACTTT; CDR3: CASNGRQPNSPLHF
V: TRBV19; size: .; J: TRBJ1-6; D: .; DNA: TGTGCCAGTAGTATAGCGGCCGGAGATTCACCCCTCCACTTT; CDR3: CASSIAAGDSPLHF
V: TRBV6-6; size: .; J: TRBJ1-5; D: TRBD1; DNA: TGTGCCAGCAGTCGCTCCGGGACAGGGGGCGCGAGCAATCAGCCCCAGCATTTT; CDR3: CASSRSGTGGASNQPQHF
V: TRBV11-3; size: .; J: TRBJ2-1; D: .; DNA: TGTGCCAGCAGCTTAACTTACAATGAGCAGTTCTTC; CDR3: CASSLTYNEQFF
V: TRBV24-1; size: few; J: TRBJ2-1; D: TRBD1; DNA: TGTGCCACCAGCACAGGGGGCAATGAGCAGTTCTTC; CDR3: CATSTGGNEQFF
V: TRBV5-6; size: .; J: TRBJ2-4; D: TRBD2; DNA: TGTGCCAGCAGCTGGGGGACTAGCGGGAGGGACATTCAGTACTTC; CDR3: CASSWGTSGRDIQYF
V: TRBV3-1/TRBV3-2; size: .; J: TRBJ2-3; D: TRBD2; DNA: TGTGCCAGCAGCCAACGCGGGAGGGGCACAGATACGCAGTATTTT; CDR3: CASSQRGRGTDTQYF
V: TRBV5-1; size: few; J: TRBJ1-6; D: TRBD1; DNA: TGCGCCAGCAGCTCAACCTTCAGGGGGACAGAGAATTCACCCCTCCACTTT; CDR3: CASSSTFRGTENSPLHF